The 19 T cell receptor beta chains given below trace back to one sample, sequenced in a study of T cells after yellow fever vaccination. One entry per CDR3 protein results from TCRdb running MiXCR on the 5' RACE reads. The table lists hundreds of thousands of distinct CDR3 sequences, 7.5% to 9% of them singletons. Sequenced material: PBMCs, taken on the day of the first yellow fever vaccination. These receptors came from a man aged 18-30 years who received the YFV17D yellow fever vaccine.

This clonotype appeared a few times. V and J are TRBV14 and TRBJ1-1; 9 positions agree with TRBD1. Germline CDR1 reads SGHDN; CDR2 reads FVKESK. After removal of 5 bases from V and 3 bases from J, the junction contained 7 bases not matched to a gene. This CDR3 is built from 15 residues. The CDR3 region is CASSYRQGDYTEAFF. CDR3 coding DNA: TGTGCCAGCAGCTATCGACAGGGGGATTACACTGAAGCTTTCTTT.

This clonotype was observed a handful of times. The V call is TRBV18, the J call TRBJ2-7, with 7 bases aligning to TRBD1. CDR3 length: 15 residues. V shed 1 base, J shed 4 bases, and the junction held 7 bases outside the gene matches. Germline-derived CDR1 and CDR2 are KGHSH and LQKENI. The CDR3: CASSPQEGQTYEQYF. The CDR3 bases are TGTGCCAGCTCACCACAAGAGGGACAGACTTACGAGCAGTACTTC.

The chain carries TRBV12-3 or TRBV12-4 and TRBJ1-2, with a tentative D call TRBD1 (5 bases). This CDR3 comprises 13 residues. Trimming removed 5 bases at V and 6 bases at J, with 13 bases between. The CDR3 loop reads CASSPRGVHGYTF. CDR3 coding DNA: TGTGCCAGCAGTCCCCGGGGGGTTCATGGCTACACCTTC.

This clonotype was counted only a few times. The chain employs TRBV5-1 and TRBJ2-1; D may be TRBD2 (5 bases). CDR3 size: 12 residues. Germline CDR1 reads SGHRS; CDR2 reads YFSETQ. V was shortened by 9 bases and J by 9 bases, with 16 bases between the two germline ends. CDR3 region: CATHRAGGEQFF. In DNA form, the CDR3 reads TGCGCCACCCACCGTGCGGGCGGTGAGCAGTTCTTC.

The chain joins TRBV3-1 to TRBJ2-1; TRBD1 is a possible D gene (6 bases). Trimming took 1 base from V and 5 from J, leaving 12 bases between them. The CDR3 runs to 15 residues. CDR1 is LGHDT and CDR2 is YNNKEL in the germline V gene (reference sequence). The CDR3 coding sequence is TGTGCCAGCAGCCAAGGGCAGGGGCAAAACAATGAGCAGTTCTTC. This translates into CASSQGQGQNNEQFF.

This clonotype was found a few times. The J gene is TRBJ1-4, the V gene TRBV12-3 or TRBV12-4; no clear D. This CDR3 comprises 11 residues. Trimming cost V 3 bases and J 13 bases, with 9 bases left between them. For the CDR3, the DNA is TGTGCCAGCAGTTTTGGGGTGACACTGTTTTTT. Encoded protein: CASSFGVTLFF.

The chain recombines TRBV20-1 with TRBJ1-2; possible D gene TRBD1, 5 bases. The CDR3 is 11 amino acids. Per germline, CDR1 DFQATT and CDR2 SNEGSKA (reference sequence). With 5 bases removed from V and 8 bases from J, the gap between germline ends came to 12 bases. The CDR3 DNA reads TGCAGTGCTGGAGGCAGGGACGGCTACACCTTC. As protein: CSAGGRDGYTF.

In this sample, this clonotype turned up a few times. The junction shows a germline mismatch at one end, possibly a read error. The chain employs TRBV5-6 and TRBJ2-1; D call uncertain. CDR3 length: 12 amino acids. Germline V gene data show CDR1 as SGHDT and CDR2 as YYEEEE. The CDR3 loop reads CASSLYPNEQFF. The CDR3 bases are TGTGCCAGCAGCTTGTACCCCAATGAACAGTTCTTC.

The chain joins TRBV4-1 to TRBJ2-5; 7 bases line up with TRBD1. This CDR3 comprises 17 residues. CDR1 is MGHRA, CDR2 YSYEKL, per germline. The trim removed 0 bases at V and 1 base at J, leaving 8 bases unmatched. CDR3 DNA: TGCGCCAGCAGCCAAGACCCGGGACAGATCTTCCAAGAGACCCAGTACTTC. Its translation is CASSQDPGQIFQETQYF.

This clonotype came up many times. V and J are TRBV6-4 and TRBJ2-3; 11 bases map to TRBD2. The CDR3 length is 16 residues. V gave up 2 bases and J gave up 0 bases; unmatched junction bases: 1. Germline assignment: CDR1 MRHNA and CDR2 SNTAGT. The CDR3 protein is CASSDLAGGSTDTQYF. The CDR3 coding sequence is TGTGCCAGCAGTGACCTAGCGGGGGGTAGCACAGATACGCAGTATTTT.

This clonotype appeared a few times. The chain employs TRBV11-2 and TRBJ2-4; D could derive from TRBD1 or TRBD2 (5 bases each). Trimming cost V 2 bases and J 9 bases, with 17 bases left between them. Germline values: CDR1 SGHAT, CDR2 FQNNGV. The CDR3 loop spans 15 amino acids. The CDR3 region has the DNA TGTGCCAGCAGCTTACAGAGGCTTTCTGGGGGCATTCAGTACTTC. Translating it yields CASSLQRLSGGIQYF.

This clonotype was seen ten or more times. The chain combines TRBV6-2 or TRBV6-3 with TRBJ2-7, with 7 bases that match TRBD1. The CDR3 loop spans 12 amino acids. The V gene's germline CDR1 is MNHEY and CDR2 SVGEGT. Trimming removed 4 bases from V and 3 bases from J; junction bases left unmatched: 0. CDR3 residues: CASSWTGYEQYF. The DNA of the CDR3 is TGTGCCAGCAGTTGGACAGGCTACGAGCAGTACTTC.

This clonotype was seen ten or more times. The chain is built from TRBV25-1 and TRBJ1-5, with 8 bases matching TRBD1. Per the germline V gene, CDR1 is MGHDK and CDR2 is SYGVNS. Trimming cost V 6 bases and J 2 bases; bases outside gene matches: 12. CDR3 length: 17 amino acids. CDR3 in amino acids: CASRGQGGSQGNQPQHF. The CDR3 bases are TGTGCCAGCAGAGGACAGGGTGGAAGTCAAGGCAATCAGCCCCAGCATTTT. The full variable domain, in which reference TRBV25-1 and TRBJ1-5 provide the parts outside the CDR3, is EADIYQTPRYLVIGTGKKITLECSQTMGHDKMYWYQQDPGMELHLIHYSYGVNSTEKGDLSSESTVSRIRTEHFPLTLESARPSHTSQYLCASRGQGGSQGNQPQHFGDGTRLSIL.

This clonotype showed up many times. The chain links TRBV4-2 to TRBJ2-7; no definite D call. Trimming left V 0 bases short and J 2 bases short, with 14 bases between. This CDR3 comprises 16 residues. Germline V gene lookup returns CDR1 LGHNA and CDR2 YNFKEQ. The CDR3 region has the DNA TGTGCCAGCAGCCAAGATCGGACGGCCCCCCCCTACGAGCAGTACTTC. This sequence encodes CASSQDRTAPPYEQYF.

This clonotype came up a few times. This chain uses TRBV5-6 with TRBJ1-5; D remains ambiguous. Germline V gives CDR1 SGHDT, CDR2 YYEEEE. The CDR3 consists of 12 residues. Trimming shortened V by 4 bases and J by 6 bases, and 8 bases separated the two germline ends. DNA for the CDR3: TGTGCCAGCAGCACAACGAGTCAGCCCCAGCATTTT. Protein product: CASSTTSQPQHF.

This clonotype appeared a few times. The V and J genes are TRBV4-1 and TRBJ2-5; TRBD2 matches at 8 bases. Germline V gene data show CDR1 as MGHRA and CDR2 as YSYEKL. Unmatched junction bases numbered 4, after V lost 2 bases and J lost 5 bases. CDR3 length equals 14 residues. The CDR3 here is CASSQTPGGETQYF. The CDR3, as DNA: TGCGCCAGCAGCCAAACCCCGGGAGGGGAGACCCAGTACTTC.

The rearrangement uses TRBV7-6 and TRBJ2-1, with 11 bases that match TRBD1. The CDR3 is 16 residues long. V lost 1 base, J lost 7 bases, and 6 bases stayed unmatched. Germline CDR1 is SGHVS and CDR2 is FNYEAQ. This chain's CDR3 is CASSLGTGGSGNEQFF. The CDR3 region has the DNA TGTGCCAGCAGCTTAGGGACAGGGGGCTCGGGGAATGAGCAGTTCTTC.

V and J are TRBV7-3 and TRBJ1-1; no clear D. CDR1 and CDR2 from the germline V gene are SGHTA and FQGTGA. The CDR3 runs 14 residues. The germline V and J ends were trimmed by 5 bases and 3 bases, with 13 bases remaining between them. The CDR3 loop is CASSLLPTYTEAFF. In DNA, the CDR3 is TGTGCCAGCAGCCTACTACCCACCTACACTGAAGCTTTCTTT.

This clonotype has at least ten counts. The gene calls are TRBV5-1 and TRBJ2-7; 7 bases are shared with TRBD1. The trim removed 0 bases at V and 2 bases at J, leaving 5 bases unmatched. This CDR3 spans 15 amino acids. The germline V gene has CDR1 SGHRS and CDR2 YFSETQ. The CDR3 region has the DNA TGCGCCAGCAGCTTGGAGGGGGCGAAGACCTACGAGCAGTACTTC. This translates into CASSLEGAKTYEQYF.